This TCR beta chain was captured in a study of T cell responses to AZD1222 COVID-19 vaccine (dated by TCRdb to about 2021). In terms of the full investigation: AZD1222 recipients with second doses at about 4 weeks or about 12 weeks were pooled, because spike-specific TCR depth and breadth did not differ between schedules. Trial participants were enrolled by age into subgroups of 18-55, 56-69 and 70-plus years, and around 150, 28 and 57 TCR-sequenced participants, respectively, were included in these subgroups. A total of just over 230 trial participants underwent TCR sequencing, of whom about 210 had received two doses of AZD1222 and 26 had received two doses of the MenACWY control vaccine.

The time point label corresponds to: baseline before first vaccination. The vaccinee samples were drawn from two UK trials, COV001 and COV002, one of which was a single-blind randomized controlled phase 2/3 trial testing AZD1222 (ChAdOx1 nCoV-19) in healthy adults. Trial participant PBMC samples were collected at day 0 and day 28 after the second dose for TCRbeta chain sequencing. Regarding this clone: Its recognized antigen is unknown. No much larger clone is present one base from it, and per-base qualities are unavailable.

V drops 3 bases and J drops 5 bases, leaving 13 bases in between. Reading from cysteine to phenylalanine, the CDR3 counts 14 amino acids. The only DNA kept is the CDR3, 42 bases in frame from the first base. In the germline V gene (reference sequence), CDR1 corresponds to MNHEY and CDR2 to SMNVEV. Results and caveats for the whole study, not just this receptor: Most participants were white British and females outnumbered males, and the authors suggested that clonal diversity may have been underestimated. Vaccine-associated CD4 TCRs spanned the whole spike protein, with dominant responses in regions 160-218 and 743-854. Because no day 14 peak-response samples were available, the repertoires could be characterized only after the peak T cell response. After two AZD1222 doses, spike-specific TCR breadth and depth were significantly higher than at day 0 and than in MenACWY recipients. The 56-69-year group was small, and its depth increase did not reach significance, likely because of low power. Conclusions about previously exposed vaccinees are limited because only six or seven AZD1222 recipients were SARS-CoV-2 seropositive at baseline. Epitopes outside the regions mutated in the B.1.351 and B.1.1.7 variants were reportedly recognized by nearly half of the unique spike-specific TCRs.

The CDR3 regions of human TCRbeta chains were subjected to immunosequencing. On the authors' methods: TCRs in the repertoires were compared against a reference library of SARS-CoV-2-specific TCRs that had been generated with the MIRA antigen-specificity platform. Breadth was defined as the fraction of unique TCRs that were SARS-CoV-2-associated, and depth was defined as the fraction of total T cells that were SARS-CoV-2-associated. Using the MIRA data, each spike-specific TCR was assigned both to the spike region to which the TCR was reactive and to a CD4 or CD8 class. Log10-transformed breadth and depth values were compared by one-way ANOVA with Sidak's multiple comparisons tests. TCRdb provides this immuneACCESS table in a form limited to in-frame rearrangements. Some clones are lacking; in checked studies, under half of them reflect an unresolved V gene, and why the rest are absent is not known. V, J and clone size derive from that table, while D and trimming were established from the DNA sequence. Recorded for this sample are under 130,000 clones; around 90% of them occurred a single time. The ten largest make up around 10% of the sample.

The receptor was isolated from an adult in good health. The rearrangement joined TRBV27 to TRBJ2-5; a weak D assignment points to TRBD2 (5 bases agree). Sequencing was performed on peripheral blood, taken on day 0 of AZD1222 vaccination. This receptor has the CDR3 CASSLGGPGETQYF. The sequenced DNA is TGTGCCAGCAGTTTGGGCGGGCCGGGGGAGACCCAGTACTTC.